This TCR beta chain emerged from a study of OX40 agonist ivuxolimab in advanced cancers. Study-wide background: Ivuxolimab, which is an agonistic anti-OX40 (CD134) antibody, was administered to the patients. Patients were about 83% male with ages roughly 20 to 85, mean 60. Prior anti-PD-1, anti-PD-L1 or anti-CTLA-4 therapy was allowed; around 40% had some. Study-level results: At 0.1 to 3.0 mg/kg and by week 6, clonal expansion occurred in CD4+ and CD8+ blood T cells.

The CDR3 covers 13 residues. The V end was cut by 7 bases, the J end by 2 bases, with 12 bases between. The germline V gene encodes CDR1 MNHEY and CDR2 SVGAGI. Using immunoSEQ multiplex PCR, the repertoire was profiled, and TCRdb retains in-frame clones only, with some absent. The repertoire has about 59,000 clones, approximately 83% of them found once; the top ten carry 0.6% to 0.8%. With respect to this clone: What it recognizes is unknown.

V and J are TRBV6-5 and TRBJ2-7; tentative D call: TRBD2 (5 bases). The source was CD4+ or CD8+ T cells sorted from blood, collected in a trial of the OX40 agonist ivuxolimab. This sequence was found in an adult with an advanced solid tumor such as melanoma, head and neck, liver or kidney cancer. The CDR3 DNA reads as TGTGCCAGCACCCGGGATCCGACCTACGAGCAGTACTTC. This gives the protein CASTRDPTYEQYF.